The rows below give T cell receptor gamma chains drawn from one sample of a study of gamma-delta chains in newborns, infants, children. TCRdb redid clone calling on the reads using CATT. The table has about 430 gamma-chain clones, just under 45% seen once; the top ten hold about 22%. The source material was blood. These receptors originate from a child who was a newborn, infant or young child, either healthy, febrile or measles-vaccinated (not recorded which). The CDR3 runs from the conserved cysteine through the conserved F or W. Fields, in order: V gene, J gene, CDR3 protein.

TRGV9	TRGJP	CALWEELGKKIKVF
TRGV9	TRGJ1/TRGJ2	CALWEVPYYYKKLF
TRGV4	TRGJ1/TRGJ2	CATWDGPGYKKLF
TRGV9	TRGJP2	CALWEVGWIKTF
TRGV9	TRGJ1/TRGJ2	CALWDLNYYKKLF
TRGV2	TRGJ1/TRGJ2	CATWDGLYYKKLF
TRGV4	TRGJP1	CATWTTGWFKIF
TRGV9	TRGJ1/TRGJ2	CALWEVRGYYKKLF
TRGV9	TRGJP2	CALWEVQFWSSDWIKTF
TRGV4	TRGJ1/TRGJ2	CATWDGPYKKLF
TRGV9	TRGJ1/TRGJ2	CALWEVPYKKLF
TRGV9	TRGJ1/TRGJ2	CALWEVHYYKKLF
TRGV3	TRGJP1	CATWDRLGTTGWFKIF
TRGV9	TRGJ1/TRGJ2	CALWKMVFYYKKLF
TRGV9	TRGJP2	CALWGPSDWIKTF